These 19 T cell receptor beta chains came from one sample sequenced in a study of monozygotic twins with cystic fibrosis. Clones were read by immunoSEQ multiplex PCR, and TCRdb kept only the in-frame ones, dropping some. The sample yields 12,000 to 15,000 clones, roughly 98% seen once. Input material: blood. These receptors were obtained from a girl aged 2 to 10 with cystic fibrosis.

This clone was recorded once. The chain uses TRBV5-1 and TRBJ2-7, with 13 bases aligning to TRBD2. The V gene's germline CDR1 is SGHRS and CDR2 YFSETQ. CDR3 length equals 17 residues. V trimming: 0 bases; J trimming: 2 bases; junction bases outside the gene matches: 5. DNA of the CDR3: TGCGCCAGCAGCTTGGGACTAGCGGGAGGCCCTCCCTACGAGCAGTACTTC. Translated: CASSLGLAGGPPYEQYF.

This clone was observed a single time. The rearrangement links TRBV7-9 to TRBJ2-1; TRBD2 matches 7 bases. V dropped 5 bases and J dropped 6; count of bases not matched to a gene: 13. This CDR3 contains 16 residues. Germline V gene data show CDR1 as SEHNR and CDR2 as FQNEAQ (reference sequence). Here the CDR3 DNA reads TGTGCCAGCAGCGGGCAGCGGGAACAGGAGGCCAATGAGCAGTTCTTC. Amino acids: CASSGQREQEANEQFF.

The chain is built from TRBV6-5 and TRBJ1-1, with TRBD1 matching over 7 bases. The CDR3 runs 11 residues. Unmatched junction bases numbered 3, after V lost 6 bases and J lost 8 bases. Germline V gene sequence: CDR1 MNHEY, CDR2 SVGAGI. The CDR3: CASRKQGEAFF. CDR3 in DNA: TGTGCCAGCAGGAAACAGGGGGAAGCTTTCTTT.

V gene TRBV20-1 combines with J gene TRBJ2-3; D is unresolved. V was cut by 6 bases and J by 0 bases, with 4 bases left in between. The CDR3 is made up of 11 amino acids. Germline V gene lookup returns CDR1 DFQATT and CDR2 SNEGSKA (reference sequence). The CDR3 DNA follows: TGCAGTGCCAGAAGCACAGATACGCAGTATTTT. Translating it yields CSARSTDTQYF.

In nucleotides, the CDR3 is TGTGCCAGCAGTTTGACAGGGAACTATGGCTACACCTTC. This translates into CASSLTGNYGYTF. The chain has TRBV28 and TRBJ1-2; 7 nucleotides match TRBD1. V lost 3 bases, J lost 2 bases, and 0 bases stayed unmatched. This CDR3 is 13 amino acids long. The germline CDR1 and CDR2 sequences are MDHEN and SYDVKM.

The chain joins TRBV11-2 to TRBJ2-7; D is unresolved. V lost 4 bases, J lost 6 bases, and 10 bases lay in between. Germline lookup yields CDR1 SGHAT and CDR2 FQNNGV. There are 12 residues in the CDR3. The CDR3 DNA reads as TGTGCCAGCAGCTATCCCCCGGGCGAGCAGTACTTC. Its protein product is CASSYPPGEQYF. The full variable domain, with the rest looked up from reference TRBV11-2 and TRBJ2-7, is EAGVAQSPRYKIIEKRQSVAFWCNPISGHATLYWYQQILGQGPKLLIQFQNNGVVDDSQLPKDRFSAERLKGVDSTLKIQPAKLEDSAVYLCASSYPPGEQYFGPGTRLTVT.

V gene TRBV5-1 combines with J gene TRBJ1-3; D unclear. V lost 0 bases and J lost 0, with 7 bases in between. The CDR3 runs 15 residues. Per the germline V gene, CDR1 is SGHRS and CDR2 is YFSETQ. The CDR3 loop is CASSLVGSSGNTIYF. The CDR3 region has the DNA TGCGCCAGCAGCTTGGTCGGAAGCTCTGGAAACACCATATATTTT.

CDR3 coding DNA: TGCGCCAGCAGCTTTTCCGGGACACACGAGCAGTACTTC. Translated, it gives CASSFSGTHEQYF. The genes are TRBV5-1 and TRBJ2-7, with a tentative D call TRBD1 (6 bases). The CDR3 has 13 residues. Germline-derived CDR1 and CDR2 are SGHRS and YFSETQ. The V end lost 2 bases, the J end lost 5 bases, and 11 bases lay between the germline ends.

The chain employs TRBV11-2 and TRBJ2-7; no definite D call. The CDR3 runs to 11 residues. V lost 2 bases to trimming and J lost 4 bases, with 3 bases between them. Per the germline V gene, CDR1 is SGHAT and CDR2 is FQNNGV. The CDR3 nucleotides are TGTGCCAGCAGCTTAAAGTACGAGCAGTACTTC. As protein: CASSLKYEQYF.

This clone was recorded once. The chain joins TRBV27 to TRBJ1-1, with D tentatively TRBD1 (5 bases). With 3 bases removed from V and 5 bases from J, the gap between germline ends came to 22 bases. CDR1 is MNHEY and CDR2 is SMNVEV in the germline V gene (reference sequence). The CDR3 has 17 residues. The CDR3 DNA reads TGTGCCAGCAGTTTCGCTTCGCAGTACCGGGGGAGGACTGAAGCTTTCTTT. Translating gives CASSFASQYRGRTEAFF.

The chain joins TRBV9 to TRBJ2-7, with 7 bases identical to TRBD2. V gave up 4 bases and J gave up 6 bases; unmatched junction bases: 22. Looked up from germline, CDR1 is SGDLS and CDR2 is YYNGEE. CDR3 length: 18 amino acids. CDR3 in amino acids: CASSPQAPEGGYAVEQYF. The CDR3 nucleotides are TGTGCCAGCAGCCCTCAAGCCCCAGAGGGAGGGTACGCTGTCGAGCAGTACTTC. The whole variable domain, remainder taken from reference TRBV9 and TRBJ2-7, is DSGVTQTPKHLITATGQRVTLRCSPRSGDLSVYWYQQSLDQGLQFLIQYYNGEERAKGNILERFSAQQFPDLHSELNLSSLELGDSALYFCASSPQAPEGGYAVEQYFGPGTRLTVT.

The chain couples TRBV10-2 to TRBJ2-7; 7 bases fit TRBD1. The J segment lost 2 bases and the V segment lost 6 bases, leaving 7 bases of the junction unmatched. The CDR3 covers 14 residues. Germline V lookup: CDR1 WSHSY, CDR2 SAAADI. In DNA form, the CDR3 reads TGCGCCAGCAGAGACAGGGCAGTCCCCTACGAGCAGTACTTC. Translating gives CASRDRAVPYEQYF.

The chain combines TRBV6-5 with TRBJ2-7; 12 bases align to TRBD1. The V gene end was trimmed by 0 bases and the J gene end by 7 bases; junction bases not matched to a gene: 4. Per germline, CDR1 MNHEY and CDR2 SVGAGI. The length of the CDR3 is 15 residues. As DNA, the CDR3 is TGTGCCAGCAGTTACTCCGGGACAGGGGGCGAAGAGCAGTACTTC. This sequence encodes CASSYSGTGGEEQYF.

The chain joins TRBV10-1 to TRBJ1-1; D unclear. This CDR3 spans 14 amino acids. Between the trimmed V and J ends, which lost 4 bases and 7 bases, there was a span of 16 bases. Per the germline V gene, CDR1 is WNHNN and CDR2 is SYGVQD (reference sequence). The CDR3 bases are TGCGCCAGCAGTGGGACGGGATCTCCCTTTGAAGCTTTCTTT. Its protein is CASSGTGSPFEAFF.

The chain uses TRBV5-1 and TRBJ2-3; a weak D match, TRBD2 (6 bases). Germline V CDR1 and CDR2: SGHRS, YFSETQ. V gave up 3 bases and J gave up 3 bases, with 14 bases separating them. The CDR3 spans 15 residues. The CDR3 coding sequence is TGCGCCAGCAGCTCGGGGGACTGGGGGACAGATACGCAGTATTTT. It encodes CASSSGDWGTDTQYF.

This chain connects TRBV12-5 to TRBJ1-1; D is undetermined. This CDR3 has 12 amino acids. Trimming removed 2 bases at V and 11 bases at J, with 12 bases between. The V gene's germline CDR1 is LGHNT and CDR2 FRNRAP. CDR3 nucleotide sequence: TGTGCTAGTGGTTTGCCTGGGCGTCAGGCTTTCTTT. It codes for CASGLPGRQAFF. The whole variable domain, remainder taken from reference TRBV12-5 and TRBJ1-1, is DARVTQTPRHKVTEMGQEVTMRCQPILGHNTVFWYRQTMMQGLELLAYFRNRAPLDDSGMPKDRFSAEMPDATLATLKIQPSEPRDSAVYFCASGLPGRQAFFGQGTRLTVV.

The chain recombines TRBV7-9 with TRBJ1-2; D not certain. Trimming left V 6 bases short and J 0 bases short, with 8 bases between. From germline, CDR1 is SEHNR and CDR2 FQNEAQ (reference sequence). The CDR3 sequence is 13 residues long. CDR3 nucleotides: TGTGCCAGCAGGGGCTTTTCTAACTATGGCTACACCTTC. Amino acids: CASRGFSNYGYTF. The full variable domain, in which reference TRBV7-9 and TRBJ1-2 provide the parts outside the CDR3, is DTGVSQNPRHKITKRGQNVTFRCDPISEHNRLYWYRQTLGQGPEFLTYFQNEAQLEKSRLLSDRFSAERPKGSFSTLEIQRTEQGDSAMYLCASRGFSNYGYTFGSGTRLTVV.

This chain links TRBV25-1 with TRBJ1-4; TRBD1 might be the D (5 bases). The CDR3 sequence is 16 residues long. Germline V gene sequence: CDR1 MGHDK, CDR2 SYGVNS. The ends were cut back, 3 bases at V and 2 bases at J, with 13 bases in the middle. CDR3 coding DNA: TGTGCCAGCAGTGAGGGGGTTGGGATTACTAATGAAAAACTGTTTTTT. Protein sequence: CASSEGVGITNEKLFF.

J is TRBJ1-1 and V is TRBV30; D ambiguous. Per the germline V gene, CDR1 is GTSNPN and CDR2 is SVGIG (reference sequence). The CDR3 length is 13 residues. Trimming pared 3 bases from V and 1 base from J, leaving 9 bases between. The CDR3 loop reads CAWRIRANTEAFF. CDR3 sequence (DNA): TGTGCCTGGAGAATCCGGGCGAACACTGAAGCTTTCTTT.